These 6 T cell receptor beta chains came from one sample sequenced in a study of shared clonotypes between healthy human individuals. The data were produced by immunoSEQ multiplex PCR, yet TCRdb's version contains in-frame clones alone and is incomplete. The sample lists about 1.5 million clones, around 97% occurring once. Sequencing was performed on naive CD4+ T cells sorted from blood. Subset noted: CD45RA+ positively selected. The receptor set was obtained from a man aged 25-45 years in good health.

Notes on this clone: The sample has other DNA sequences that encode this CDR3 too. The chain is built from TRBV4-3 and TRBJ2-7; 7 nucleotides line up with TRBD1. J lost 2 bases, V lost 1 base, and 2 bases had no gene match. This CDR3 spans 14 amino acids. Germline assignment: CDR1 LGHNA and CDR2 YSLEER. The CDR3 nucleotides read TGCGCCAGCAGCCAAGGGACAGGCACCTACGAGCAGTACTTC. Protein sequence: CASSQGTGTYEQYF.

The genes are TRBV27 and TRBJ2-5, with 7 bases fitting TRBD1. The CDR3 extends over 17 amino acids. The junction had 17 bases not matched to a gene; V was cut back by 6 bases and J by 4 bases. Per germline, CDR1 MNHEY and CDR2 SMNVEV (reference sequence). CDR3 coding DNA: TGTGCCAGCAGCCGTCGACTCACAGGGGAAGCGAGAGAGACCCAGTACTTC. This codes for CASSRRLTGEARETQYF.

The V gene is TRBV27, the J gene TRBJ2-3, with TRBD2 matching over 13 bases. CDR1 is MNHEY, CDR2 SMNVEV, per germline (reference sequence). CDR3 length equals 17 residues. V was clipped by 7 bases and J by 6 bases; unmatched bases: 13. The CDR3 spells CASKGGLAGTRGDTQYF. The CDR3 coding sequence is TGTGCCAGCAAAGGGGGACTAGCGGGGACTAGAGGGGATACGCAGTATTTT.

The chain joins TRBV4-1 to TRBJ2-5, with 8 nucleotides matching TRBD2. Germline values: CDR1 MGHRA, CDR2 YSYEKL. V was clipped by 1 base and J by 1 base; unmatched bases: 8. The CDR3 runs to 17 residues. CDR3: CASSQVPGGVGQETQYF. The CDR3 DNA follows: TGCGCCAGCAGCCAAGTGCCGGGAGGGGTTGGCCAAGAGACCCAGTACTTC.

This sequence joins TRBV7-9 and TRBJ2-1, with TRBD2 identical over 8 bases. J gave up 6 bases and V 2 bases, and 3 bases lay outside the gene matches. CDR1 is SEHNR and CDR2 is FQNEAQ in the germline V gene (reference sequence). The CDR3 is made up of 14 amino acids. The CDR3: CASSLFAGGNEQFF. The CDR3 region has the DNA TGTGCCAGCAGCTTATTCGCGGGAGGCAATGAGCAGTTCTTC.

The rearrangement uses TRBV7-9 and TRBJ2-3, with 9 nucleotides matching TRBD1. The length of the CDR3 is 16 residues. V was clipped by 1 base and J by 3 bases; unmatched bases: 5. CDR1 is SEHNR, CDR2 FQNEAQ, per germline (reference sequence). DNA of the CDR3: TGTGCCAGCAGCTTAGTCGGGACAGGGAAGACAGATACGCAGTATTTT. It specifies CASSLVGTGKTDTQYF.